This entry lists 25 T cell receptor beta chains sequenced from one sample in a study of PD-1 blockade in classical Hodgkin lymphoma. Time point noted: newly diagnosed, previously untreated cHL patient sample. Magnetic negative selection was used to purify CD4+ T cells from thawed PBMCs. Sequencing used immunoSEQ multiplex PCR; TCRdb keeps in-frame clones, though not all of them. The profile shows approximately 23,000 clones, roughly 90% of them singletons. Sequenced input: CD4+ T cells from blood. Receptor source: a human donor with classical Hodgkin lymphoma.

The chain combines TRBV7-2 with TRBJ1-2; 7 positions agree with TRBD1. The CDR3 has 13 residues. The V gene end was trimmed by 3 bases and the J gene end by 7 bases; junction bases not matched to a gene: 5. CDR1 is SGHTA, CDR2 FQGNSA, per germline. The CDR3, as DNA: TGTGCCAGCAGCTTGGCAGGGGGTCTTGGCTACACCTTC. This translates into CASSLAGGLGYTF.

The chain links TRBV28 to TRBJ2-1, with a possible D match to TRBD1 (7 bases). V shed 6 bases and J shed 14 bases, with 23 bases lying between them. There are 14 residues in the CDR3. Germline CDR1 reads MDHEN; CDR2 reads SYDVKM. CDR3 DNA: TGTGCCAGCAGCTCCGGGGGCAGCCCAGACAGGGAGTTCTTC. This translates into CASSSGGSPDREFF.

The chain carries TRBV6-6 and TRBJ2-5, with a tentative D call TRBD2 (6 bases). The germline gives CDR1 MNHNY, CDR2 SVGAGI (reference sequence). V lost 4 bases and J lost 2, with 11 bases in between. The CDR3 sequence is 14 residues long. The CDR3: CASSSPGLQETQYF. DNA for the CDR3: TGTGCCAGCAGTTCACCGGGACTGCAAGAGACCCAGTACTTC.

The chain uses TRBV28 and TRBJ1-2; D not resolved. V was pared by 6 bases and J by 4 bases, with 12 bases between. CDR1 and CDR2 from the germline V gene are MDHEN and SYDVKM. CDR3 length: 13 amino acids. The CDR3 protein is CASSLQRAYGYTF. CDR3 nucleotides: TGTGCCAGCAGCTTACAGCGAGCCTATGGCTACACCTTC.

The chain links TRBV5-1 to TRBJ2-5; D call uncertain. The CDR3 contains 16 residues. The V end was cut by 1 base, the J end by 5 bases, with 18 bases between. Germline V gene data show CDR1 as SGHRS and CDR2 as YFSETQ. This chain's CDR3 is CASSLNPATMRETQYF. Written as DNA, the CDR3 is TGCGCCAGCAGCTTGAACCCAGCAACCATGCGGGAGACCCAGTACTTC.

The V and J genes are TRBV18 and TRBJ2-1; 8 bases agree with TRBD1. Germline trimming cut 5 bases from V and 2 bases from J; bases unmatched to any gene: 8. CDR1 KGHSH and CDR2 LQKENI come from the germline V gene. The CDR3 extends over 16 amino acids. The CDR3 here is CASSSNQDRAYNEQFF. The DNA for the CDR3 is TGTGCCAGCTCATCGAACCAGGACAGGGCCTACAATGAGCAGTTCTTC.

The rearrangement uses TRBV7-9 and TRBJ2-3, with TRBD2 identical over 11 bases. The germline gives CDR1 SEHNR, CDR2 FQNEAQ (reference sequence). Trimming cost V 5 bases and J 5 bases; bases outside gene matches: 12. This CDR3 has 17 residues. The CDR3 sequence: CASSPRGSGGGIDTQYF. CDR3 DNA: TGTGCCAGCAGCCCCCGCGGTAGCGGGGGGGGAATAGATACGCAGTATTTT.

The chain recombines TRBV20-1 with TRBJ2-7; D is ambiguous. The CDR3 sequence is 11 residues long. Germline CDR1 DFQATT, CDR2 SNEGSKA (reference sequence). The germline V and J ends were trimmed by 7 bases and 2 bases, with 9 bases remaining between them. The CDR3 coding sequence is TGCAGTGTCTCGGTCGCCTACGAGCAGTACTTC. This gives the protein CSVSVAYEQYF.

The chain is built from TRBV28 and TRBJ2-7, with TRBD2 as a possible D gene (6 bases). The CDR3 length is 13 residues. Germline loops: CDR1 MDHEN, CDR2 SYDVKM. V dropped 3 bases and J dropped 3 bases, with 9 bases sitting between them. In DNA, the CDR3 is TGTGCCAGCAGTTTCAGTAGCGGCTACGAGCAGTACTTC. As protein: CASSFSSGYEQYF.

This chain links TRBV5-1 with TRBJ1-4, with a tentative D call TRBD1 (5 bases). V dropped 1 base and J dropped 5 bases, with 12 bases sitting between them. CDR1 is SGHRS and CDR2 is YFSETQ in the germline V gene. The CDR3 has 15 amino acids. The chain's CDR3 is CASSLMGTKNEKLFF. The CDR3, as DNA: TGCGCCAGCAGCTTGATGGGGACGAAAAATGAAAAACTGTTTTTT.

The rearrangement links TRBV9 to TRBJ1-3; no reliable D call. This CDR3 has 15 amino acids. The V end lost 0 bases, the J end lost 1 base, and 8 bases lay between the germline ends. CDR1 and CDR2 from the germline V gene are SGDLS and YYNGEE. This CDR3 reads CASSVGGVSGNTIYF. In nucleotides, the CDR3 is TGTGCCAGCAGCGTAGGAGGTGTATCTGGAAACACCATATATTTT.

The chain has TRBV5-1 and TRBJ1-2, with 11 bases identical to TRBD1. The ends lost 1 base at V and 6 bases at J; junction bases unmatched: 11. The CDR3 has 17 residues. Looked up from germline, CDR1 is SGHRS and CDR2 is YFSETQ. The CDR3 DNA reads TGCGCCAGCAGCTTGACAACTGGACAGGGGGCTTGGAATGGCTACACCTTC. This sequence encodes CASSLTTGQGAWNGYTF.

The rearrangement links TRBV23-1 to TRBJ2-3; 8 bases align to TRBD2. TRBV23-1 is labeled an ORF, and its function is uncertain. V gave up 5 bases and J gave up 0 bases; unmatched junction bases: 13. This CDR3 is 18 amino acids long. The CDR3 loop is CASSTLKRVAGSTDTQYF. The CDR3 DNA is TGCGCCAGCAGTACCCTTAAGCGGGTAGCGGGGAGCACAGATACGCAGTATTTT.

The chain uses TRBV7-9 and TRBJ2-1; 7 bases map to TRBD2. The CDR3 covers 17 residues. Per germline, CDR1 SEHNR and CDR2 FQNEAQ (reference sequence). J was trimmed by 0 bases and V by 0 bases; bases with no gene match: 5. The CDR3 DNA is TGTGCCAGCAGCTTAGCGCGGGGCGGGAGCTCCTACAATGAGCAGTTCTTC. Protein: CASSLARGGSSYNEQFF.

This clone was observed once. The chain joins TRBV27 to TRBJ2-3, with 13 bases fitting TRBD2. V lost 10 bases, J lost 7 bases, and 8 bases stayed unmatched. Per germline, CDR1 MNHEY and CDR2 SMNVEV (reference sequence). CDR3 size: 14 residues. CDR3 nucleotide sequence: TGTGCCACCCGGATCGGGACTAGCGGGAATACGCAGTATTTT. Its protein product is CATRIGTSGNTQYF.

The chain joins TRBV19 to TRBJ1-2; no reliable D call. Looked up from germline, CDR1 is LNHDA and CDR2 is SQIVND (reference sequence). The CDR3 has 12 residues. Trimming removed 6 bases at V and 2 bases at J, with 7 bases between. This CDR3 reads CASSPFNYGYTF. In DNA form, the CDR3 reads TGTGCCAGTAGCCCATTCAACTATGGCTACACCTTC. The entire variable domain, with the rest obtained from reference TRBV19 and TRBJ1-2, is as follows: DGGITQSPKYLFRKEGQNVTLSCEQNLNHDAMYWYRQDPGQGLRLIYYSQIVNDFQKGDIAEGYSVSREKKESFPLTVTSAQKNPTAFYLCASSPFNYGYTFGSGTRLTVV.

The rearrangement links TRBV5-4 to TRBJ2-7; maybe TRBD2 (6 bases). CDR1 and CDR2 from the germline V gene are SGHNT and YYREEE (reference sequence). This CDR3 is built from 14 residues. V lost 1 base and J lost 2, with 10 bases in between. Written as DNA, the CDR3 is TGTGCCAGCAGCTTGAGTAGCGGTGCCTACGAGCAGTACTTC. Amino acid sequence: CASSLSSGAYEQYF. Full variable domain (rest looked up from reference TRBV5-4 and TRBJ2-7): ETGVTQSPTHLIKTRGQQVTLRCSSQSGHNTVSWYQQALGQGPQFIFQYYREEENGRGNFPPRFSGLQFPNYSSELNVNALELDDSALYLCASSLSSGAYEQYFGPGTRLTVT.

The chain has TRBV5-1 and TRBJ1-4; 7 bases align to TRBD1. This CDR3 is built from 16 residues. V trimming: 0 bases; J trimming: 5 bases; junction bases outside the gene matches: 7. The germline V gene has CDR1 SGHRS and CDR2 YFSETQ. DNA of the CDR3: TGCGCCAGCAGCTTGGCGGGCTCAGGGGGGAATGAAAAACTGTTTTTT. This gives the protein CASSLAGSGGNEKLFF.

The V and J genes are TRBV6-5 and TRBJ2-1; D is uncertain. The CDR3 totals 15 residues. Per germline, CDR1 MNHEY and CDR2 SVGAGI. V was pared by 2 bases and J by 4 bases, with 12 bases between. As DNA, the CDR3 is TGTGCCAGCAGTTACGGGGTTGCCTCTTACAATGAGCAGTTCTTC. This gives the protein CASSYGVASYNEQFF.

The genes are TRBV5-1 and TRBJ2-2; TRBD2 matches 8 bases. V was pared by 0 bases and J by 3 bases, with 7 bases of the junction left unmatched. The CDR3 contains 17 residues. Germline-derived CDR1 and CDR2 are SGHRS and YFSETQ. The CDR3 nucleotides read TGCGCCAGCAGCTTGGCCACTAGCGGAACTCACACCGGGGAGCTGTTTTTT. Protein: CASSLATSGTHTGELFF.

V is TRBV7-9 and J is TRBJ2-7, with a weak D call TRBD2 (6 bases). Trimming pared 0 bases from V and 6 bases from J, leaving 18 bases between. The germline CDR1 and CDR2 sequences are SEHNR and FQNEAQ (reference sequence). The CDR3 sequence is 16 residues long. CDR3 residues: CASSLAWGSSEGEQYF. For the CDR3, the DNA is TGTGCCAGCAGCTTAGCATGGGGGTCTAGCGAGGGCGAGCAGTACTTC.

This sequence joins TRBV5-6 and TRBJ1-2; D is ambiguous. From germline, CDR1 is SGHDT and CDR2 YYEEEE. Trimming removed 4 bases at V and 3 bases at J, with 16 bases between. The CDR3 is 15 amino acids. The CDR3 is CASSAVMTPDYGYTF. CDR3 nucleotides: TGTGCCAGCAGCGCCGTCATGACTCCAGACTATGGCTACACCTTC. Together with reference TRBV5-6 and TRBJ1-2, the CDR3 gives the full variable domain: DAGVTQSPTHLIKTRGQQVTLRCSPKSGHDTVSWYQQALGQGPQFIFQYYEEEERQRGNFPDRFSGHQFPNYSSELNVNALLLGDSALYLCASSAVMTPDYGYTFGSGTRLTVV.

This chain connects TRBV18 to TRBJ1-1; D call uncertain. The length of the CDR3 is 13 residues. Trimming took 6 bases from V and 6 from J, leaving 14 bases between them. The V gene's germline CDR1 is KGHSH and CDR2 LQKENI. The DNA of the CDR3 is TGTGCCAGCTCCCGTATCAGTCATTCTGAAGCTTTCTTT. Encoded protein: CASSRISHSEAFF.

This chain connects TRBV30 to TRBJ2-1, with D possibly being TRBD1 (5 bases). V dropped 3 bases and J dropped 3 bases, with 9 bases sitting between them. Germline CDR1 GTSNPN, CDR2 SVGIG (reference sequence). This CDR3 is 13 amino acids long. CDR3 in amino acids: CAWSSQGYNEQFF. CDR3 coding DNA: TGTGCCTGGAGCAGTCAGGGCTACAATGAGCAGTTCTTC.

This rearrangement joins TRBV6-5 to TRBJ1-1; TRBD1 might be the D (5 bases). The CDR3 has 13 amino acids. Germline V lookup: CDR1 MNHEY, CDR2 SVGAGI. Trimming pared 4 bases from V and 5 bases from J, leaving 11 bases between. CDR3 protein: CASSSQGSTEAFF. In nucleotides, the CDR3 is TGTGCCAGCAGTTCCCAGGGAAGTACTGAAGCTTTCTTT.